The source of this T cell receptor (beta chain) is a study of control samples from healthy donors and cancer patients (dated by TCRdb to 2019 to 2021). Comments on this clone: Its antigen is currently not known. The sample holds no much larger clone one base away, and base qualities are not on file.

A distance of 10 bases separates the germline ends of V and J, which lose 2 bases and 4 bases respectively. The CDR3 has 14 amino acids, counting the end cysteine and phenylalanine. Only the CDR3 region is kept as DNA, spanning 42 bases read in frame from base 1. From the germline V gene, CDR1 is MNHEY and CDR2 is SVGEGT. Libraries were made using the immunoSEQ multiplex PCR assay. TCRdb holds this immuneACCESS table with in-frame rearrangements only. Some clones are missing; in checked studies, unresolved V genes explain under half, and the rest has no known cause. The sample has fewer than 150,000 clones on record, just over 90% of them singletons. 6% to 8% of the sample goes to the ten largest clones.

Material: blood. The chain uses TRBV6-2 or TRBV6-3 and TRBJ2-3, with no D gene named confidently. This receptor was identified in a woman between 18 and 30 years old in good health. The CDR3 corresponds to CASSYTLSSDTQYF. The nucleotide sequence is TGTGCCAGCAGTTACACACTATCGTCAGATACGCAGTATTTT.